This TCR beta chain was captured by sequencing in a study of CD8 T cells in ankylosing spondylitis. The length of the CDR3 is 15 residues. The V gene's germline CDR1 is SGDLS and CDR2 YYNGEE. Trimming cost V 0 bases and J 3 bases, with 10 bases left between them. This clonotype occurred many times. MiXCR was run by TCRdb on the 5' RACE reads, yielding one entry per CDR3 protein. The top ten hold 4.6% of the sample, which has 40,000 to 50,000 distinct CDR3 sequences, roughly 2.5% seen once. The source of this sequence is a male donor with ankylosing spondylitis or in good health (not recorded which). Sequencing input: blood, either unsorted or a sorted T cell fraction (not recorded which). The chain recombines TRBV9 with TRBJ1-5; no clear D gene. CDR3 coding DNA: TGTGCCAGCAGCGTAGGGGGAATTGACAATCAGCCCCAGCATTTT. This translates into CASSVGGIDNQPQHF.